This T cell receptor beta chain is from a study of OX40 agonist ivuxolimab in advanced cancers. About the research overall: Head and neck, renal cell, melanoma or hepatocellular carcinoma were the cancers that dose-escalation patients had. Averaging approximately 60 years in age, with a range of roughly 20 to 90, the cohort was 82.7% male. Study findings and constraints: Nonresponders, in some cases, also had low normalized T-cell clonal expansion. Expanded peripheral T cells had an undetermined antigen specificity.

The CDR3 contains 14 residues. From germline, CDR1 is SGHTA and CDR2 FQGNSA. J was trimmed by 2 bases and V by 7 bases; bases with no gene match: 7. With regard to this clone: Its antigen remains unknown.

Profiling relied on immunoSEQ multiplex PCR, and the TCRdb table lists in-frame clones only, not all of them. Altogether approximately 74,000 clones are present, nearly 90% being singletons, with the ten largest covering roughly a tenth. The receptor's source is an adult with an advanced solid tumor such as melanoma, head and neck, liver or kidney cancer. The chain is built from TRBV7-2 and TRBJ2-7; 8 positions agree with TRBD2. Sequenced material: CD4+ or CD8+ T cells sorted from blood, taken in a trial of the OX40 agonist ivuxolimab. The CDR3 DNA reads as TGTGCCAGCACCCACTCGGGGGGGACCTACGAGCAGTACTTC. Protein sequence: CASTHSGGTYEQYF.